These 10 T cell receptor beta chains came from one sample sequenced in a study of shared clonotypes between healthy human individuals. Measured with immunoSEQ multiplex PCR; TCRdb has only the in-frame clones, and not every one. The table lists some 630,000 clones, around 96% of them singletons, with approximately 0.12% in the top ten. Terminally differentiated effector memory CD45RA+ cells were excluded from the naive CD8 cells, which were CD45RO-negative and positively selected for CCR7. Sample: naive CD8+ T cells sorted from blood. These receptor sequences come from a woman aged 25 to 39 in good health.

The V gene is TRBV29-1, the J gene TRBJ1-1; D unresolved. The germline gives CDR1 SQVTM, CDR2 ANQGSEA. The CDR3 runs 13 residues. Trimming left V 4 bases short and J 1 base short, with 10 bases between. The DNA for the CDR3 is TGCAGCGTTGCAGACAAGACGAACACTGAAGCTTTCTTT. Protein sequence: CSVADKTNTEAFF.

This sequence joins TRBV5-6 and TRBJ2-7; 8 nucleotides align to TRBD1. The CDR3 is 14 residues long. Germline CDR1 SGHDT, CDR2 YYEEEE. Unmatched junction bases numbered 8, after V lost 2 bases and J lost 7 bases. CDR3 sequence (DNA): TGTGCCAGCAGCTTTGGGACAGGAACAGGGGAGCAGTACTTC. It yields the protein CASSFGTGTGEQYF.

V is TRBV4-1 and J is TRBJ2-3; 10 bases are shared with TRBD2. The CDR3 extends over 18 amino acids. The J segment lost 1 base and the V segment lost 0 bases, leaving 7 bases of the junction unmatched. Germline loops: CDR1 MGHRA, CDR2 YSYEKL. The CDR3: CASSQDPSGRWGTDTQYF. In nucleotides, the CDR3 is TGCGCCAGCAGCCAAGATCCTAGCGGGAGATGGGGCACAGATACGCAGTATTTT.

The chain links TRBV5-4 to TRBJ1-1; the D gene is possibly TRBD1 (5 bases). This CDR3 has 11 amino acids. Germline values: CDR1 SGHNT, CDR2 YYREEE (reference sequence). V was cut by 5 bases and J by 7 bases, with 9 bases left in between. CDR3 sequence: CASSTGGEAFF. In DNA form, the CDR3 reads TGTGCCAGCAGTACCGGGGGTGAAGCTTTCTTT.

The gene calls are TRBV5-6 and TRBJ2-7, with TRBD2 matching 9 bases. CDR1 SGHDT and CDR2 YYEEEE come from the germline V gene. V trimming: 3 bases; J trimming: 4 bases; junction bases outside the gene matches: 11. The CDR3 has 16 amino acids. The CDR3 is CASSSGTSPLPYEQYF. CDR3 in DNA: TGTGCCAGCAGCTCCGGGACTAGCCCTCTTCCATACGAGCAGTACTTC.

DNA for the CDR3: TGTGCCAGCAGCCTTCAGCGGGAGCGGAAACGTGAGCAGTTCTTC. This codes for CASSLQRERKREQFF. The rearrangement joins TRBV7-9 to TRBJ2-1; 8 bases are a match to TRBD2. Germline V gives CDR1 SEHNR, CDR2 FQNEAQ (reference sequence). This CDR3 is built from 15 residues. After removal of 5 bases from V and 9 bases from J, the junction contained 12 bases not matched to a gene. Variable domain in full (rest from reference TRBV7-9 and TRBJ2-1): DTGVSQNPRHKITKRGQNVTFRCDPISEHNRLYWYRQTLGQGPEFLTYFQNEAQLEKSRLLSDRFSAERPKGSFSTLEIQRTEQGDSAMYLCASSLQRERKREQFFGPGTRLTVL.

The chain employs TRBV29-1 and TRBJ2-7; perhaps TRBD1 as D (5 bases). The germline V and J ends were trimmed by 7 bases and 0 bases, with 16 bases remaining between them. CDR3 length: 14 residues. CDR1 SQVTM and CDR2 ANQGSEA come from the germline V gene. In DNA form, the CDR3 reads TGCAGCGCCGCTACAGGCTTAAGCTCCTACGAGCAGTACTTC. Protein sequence: CSAATGLSSYEQYF.

The rearrangement joins TRBV27 to TRBJ2-2, with a possible D match to TRBD1 (6 bases). V lost 3 bases, J lost 3 bases, and 11 bases lay in between. The germline V gene encodes CDR1 MNHEY and CDR2 SMNVEV (reference sequence). This CDR3 is 15 amino acids long. CDR3 sequence: CASSFWAGDTGELFF. The CDR3 DNA sequence: TGTGCCAGCAGTTTTTGGGCAGGGGACACCGGGGAGCTGTTTTTT.

This sequence joins TRBV5-6 and TRBJ2-7; TRBD2 matches 9 bases. V lost 4 bases to trimming and J lost 1 base; unmatched junction nucleotides: 9. CDR3 length: 16 residues. Germline V gene lookup returns CDR1 SGHDT and CDR2 YYEEEE. The chain's CDR3 is CASSATGLAGSYEQYF. DNA for the CDR3: TGTGCCAGCAGCGCCACTGGGCTAGCGGGATCCTACGAGCAGTACTTC.

The chain couples TRBV7-9 to TRBJ1-2; D is unresolved. Between the trimmed V and J ends, which lost 4 bases and 0 bases, there was a span of 18 bases. Germline-derived CDR1 and CDR2 are SEHNR and FQNEAQ (reference sequence). The CDR3 totals 17 residues. The CDR3: CASSSPPGFSANYGYTF. The CDR3 DNA reads as TGTGCCAGCAGCTCCCCCCCCGGGTTTTCAGCTAACTATGGCTACACCTTC. Together with reference TRBV7-9 and TRBJ1-2, the CDR3 gives the full variable domain: DTGVSQNPRHKITKRGQNVTFRCDPISEHNRLYWYRQTLGQGPEFLTYFQNEAQLEKSRLLSDRFSAERPKGSFSTLEIQRTEQGDSAMYLCASSSPPGFSANYGYTFGSGTRLTVV.